A selection of T cell receptor beta chains follows, all from one sample in a study of technical replicates of blood from a handful of donors. TCRdb's table, derived via immunoSEQ multiplex PCR, lists solely in-frame clones and lacks some. The sample yields about 15,000 clones, 87% seen once. The sequenced sample was PBMCs. These receptors were collected from a human donor in good health. The CDR3 runs from the conserved cysteine through the conserved F or W. The order of the fields is V gene, clone size, J gene, D gene, CDR3 protein, CDR3 DNA. The D gene is left open where the match is weak. The size of a clone is reported for some rows only, either as once, few or many, or as a class for expanded clones.

TRBV5-1,-,TRBJ2-2,TRBD1,CASSGGTGGTGELFF,TGCGCCAGCAGCGGGGGGACAGGGGGCACCGGGGAGCTGTTTTTT
TRBV5-1,-,TRBJ2-1,TRBD1,CASSSRDRGIDEQFF,TGCGCCAGCAGCTCCCGGGACAGGGGGATCGATGAGCAGTTCTTC
TRBV4-1,-,TRBJ2-3,-,CASSQVGGEVADTQYF,TGCGCCAGCAGCCAAGTCGGAGGGGAGGTGGCAGATACGCAGTATTTT
TRBV28,once,TRBJ2-7,-,CASSSGPSRVYEQYF,TGTGCCAGCAGTTCAGGACCATCGAGGGTCTACGAGCAGTACTTC
TRBV2,-,TRBJ2-3,-,CASSQGGTDTQYF,TGTGCCAGCAGCCAAGGGGGCACAGATACGCAGTATTTT
TRBV7-3,once,TRBJ2-7,TRBD1,CASSLLGQGASEQYF,TGTGCCAGCAGCTTATTAGGACAGGGGGCGTCCGAGCAGTACTTC
TRBV29-1,once,TRBJ1-5,TRBD1,CSVRDSSGNQPQHF,TGCAGCGTGAGGGACAGTAGTGGCAATCAGCCCCAGCATTTT
TRBV19,-,TRBJ2-1,-,CASSIQGYNEQFF,TGTGCCAGTAGTATACAGGGGTACAATGAGCAGTTCTTC
TRBV9,-,TRBJ2-1,TRBD2,CASSLTSGIYNEQFF,TGTGCCAGCAGCCTGACTAGCGGGATTTACAATGAGCAGTTCTTC
TRBV5-8,-,TRBJ2-5,TRBD1,CASSVRQGAHETQYF,TGTGCCAGCAGCGTCCGACAGGGGGCGCACGAGACCCAGTACTTC
TRBV5-1,-,TRBJ2-3,-,CASSLNSRTARTDTQYF,TGCGCCAGCAGCTTGAACTCTAGGACTGCACGCACAGATACGCAGTATTTT
TRBV27,-,TRBJ2-7,-,CASSFGRPDLFEQYF,TGTGCCAGCAGTTTTGGTAGGCCCGACTTGTTCGAGCAGTACTTC
TRBV19,-,TRBJ2-2,-,CASSIDPGGTGELFF,TGTGCCAGTAGTATAGACCCCGGGGGCACCGGGGAGCTGTTTTTT
TRBV7-9,-,TRBJ2-5,TRBD1,CASSYQDRKETQYF,TGTGCCAGCAGCTATCAGGACAGGAAAGAGACCCAGTACTTC
TRBV11-3,-,TRBJ2-1,TRBD1,CASSLVTGTGPGETVHEQFF,TGTGCCAGCAGTTTAGTCACCGGGACAGGGCCGGGGGAGACGGTTCATGAGCAGTTCTTC
TRBV11-1,-,TRBJ2-7,-,CASSSLYEQYF,TGTGCCAGCAGCTCCCTCTACGAGCAGTACTTC
TRBV27,-,TRBJ2-1,TRBD1,CASSLSSGQVYNEQFF,TGTGCCAGCAGTTTATCATCGGGACAGGTCTACAATGAGCAGTTCTTC
TRBV6-6,-,TRBJ1-1,-,CASSYTGQNTEAFF,TGTGCCAGCAGTTACACAGGACAAAACACTGAAGCTTTCTTT
TRBV19,-,TRBJ2-1,TRBD2,CASSIRTSGINEQFF,TGTGCCAGTAGTATACGGACTAGCGGGATAAATGAGCAGTTCTTC
TRBV6-4,-,TRBJ2-2,-,CASGAGPGELFF,TGTGCCAGCGGGGCGGGGCCCGGGGAGCTGTTTTTT
TRBV5-1,once,TRBJ2-7,-,CASSLTGEYEQYF,TGCGCCAGCAGCTTAACCGGAGAATACGAGCAGTACTTC
TRBV21-1,-,TRBJ2-3,-,CASSKGRLLCSTDTQYF,TGTGCCAGCAGCAAGGGGAGGTTACTTTGTAGCACAGATACGCAGTATTTT
TRBV6-5,-,TRBJ2-1,TRBD2,CASSWSGGAYEQFF,TGTGCCAGCAGTTGGTCCGGGGGGGCCTATGAGCAGTTCTTC
TRBV30,-,TRBJ1-2,TRBD1,CAWSVEGQARNNYGYTF,TGTGCCTGGAGTGTTGAAGGACAGGCTCGAAACAACTATGGCTACACCTTC
TRBV7-8,-,TRBJ1-4,TRBD1,CASSLARGGAGEKLFF,TGTGCCAGCAGCTTAGCGCGAGGGGGCGCGGGCGAAAAACTGTTTTTT
TRBV6-5,once,TRBJ1-1,-,CASSPIRTSNTEAFF,TGTGCCAGCAGTCCCATCCGGACATCGAACACTGAAGCTTTCTTT
TRBV11-2,few,TRBJ2-1,-,CASSQSRPRTMRQFF,TGTGCCAGCAGCCAGTCTAGACCGAGAACAATGAGGCAGTTCTTC
TRBV28,-,TRBJ1-1,TRBD1,CASTLRTGGVGEAFF,TGTGCCAGCACCCTCCGGACAGGGGGCGTCGGTGAAGCTTTCTTT
TRBV28,-,TRBJ2-6,TRBD1,CASSRLGTVSGANVLTF,TGTGCCAGCAGCCGCCTTGGGACAGTCTCTGGGGCCAACGTCCTGACTTTC
TRBV7-9,-,TRBJ1-4,-,CAHGGGTNEKLFF,TGTGCCCACGGGGGAGGCACTAATGAAAAACTGTTTTTT
TRBV19,-,TRBJ2-2,TRBD2,CASTEAASGRANTGELFF,TGTGCCAGTACCGAGGCTGCTAGCGGGAGGGCGAACACCGGGGAGCTGTTTTTT
TRBV7-6,-,TRBJ1-3,TRBD1,CASSAQGAGNTIYF,TGTGCCAGCAGTGCTCAGGGGGCTGGAAACACCATATATTTT
TRBV7-9,-,TRBJ2-1,TRBD2,CASSPALVLAVGNEQFF,TGTGCCAGCAGCCCGGCTTTGGTGCTAGCGGTCGGGAATGAGCAGTTCTTC
TRBV29-1,-,TRBJ2-7,-,CSVQGWGPRGEQYF,TGCAGCGTTCAGGGGTGGGGACCACGAGGCGAGCAGTACTTC
TRBV19,-,TRBJ2-1,TRBD2,CASMGGAPGHEQFF,TGTGCCTCCATGGGAGGGGCGCCTGGCCATGAGCAGTTCTTC
TRBV5-8,-,TRBJ2-2,TRBD2,CASSPGLAGANTGELFF,TGTGCCAGCAGCCCCGGACTAGCGGGAGCAAACACCGGGGAGCTGTTTTTT
TRBV10-3,-,TRBJ1-2,-,CAISENSGVRSYGYTF,TGTGCCATCAGTGAGAACTCCGGGGTAAGGTCTTATGGCTACACCTTC
TRBV19,-,TRBJ1-1,TRBD1,CASSIGQGMNTEAFF,TGTGCCAGTAGTATAGGACAGGGGATGAACACTGAAGCTTTCTTT
TRBV27,-,TRBJ2-7,TRBD1,CASSISGQDYYEQYF,TGTGCCAGCAGCATTTCGGGACAGGATTACTACGAGCAGTACTTC
TRBV11-2,-,TRBJ2-1,TRBD1,CASNPSGGAPGNEQFF,TGTGCCAGCAACCCTTCAGGGGGCGCCCCGGGTAATGAGCAGTTCTTC
TRBV5-1,-,TRBJ2-2,TRBD1,CASSAGTGYAGELFF,TGCGCCAGCAGTGCCGGGACAGGGTATGCCGGGGAGCTGTTTTTT
TRBV10-3,-,TRBJ2-7,TRBD2,CAISGGLAYEQYF,TGTGCCATCAGTGGGGGACTAGCCTACGAGCAGTACTTC
TRBV11-2,once,TRBJ2-1,TRBD2,CASKTSGINEQFF,TGTGCCAGCAAGACTAGCGGGATTAATGAGCAGTTCTTC
TRBV19,-,TRBJ1-2,-,CASSGSGTRGGYTF,TGTGCCAGTAGTGGTTCCGGGACACGAGGCGGCTACACCTTC
TRBV2,-,TRBJ1-2,-,CASSEWGENYGYTF,TGTGCCAGCAGTGAATGGGGCGAAAACTATGGCTACACCTTC
TRBV19,-,TRBJ2-1,-,CASSRGQGYYNEQFF,TGTGCCAGTAGTCGCGGCCAGGGCTATTACAATGAGCAGTTCTTC
TRBV21-1,few,TRBJ2-7,-,CASSHLSHRSRAYEQYF,TGTGCCAGCAGTCATCTAAGCCACAGGAGCAGAGCCTACGAGCAGTACTTC
TRBV7-9,-,TRBJ1-1,-,CASSSRGTRRDTEAFF,TGTGCCAGCAGCTCTAGGGGGACCCGAAGGGACACTGAAGCTTTCTTT
TRBV27,-,TRBJ1-1,-,CASSTGEGALNTEAFF,TGTGCCAGCAGTACTGGAGAGGGCGCCCTGAACACTGAAGCTTTCTTT
TRBV6-6,-,TRBJ1-2,-,CASSPLNGANYGYTF,TGTGCCAGCAGCCCCCTTAACGGAGCTAACTATGGCTACACCTTC
TRBV7-3,-,TRBJ2-1,TRBD1,CASSLGQGNNEQFF,TGTGCCAGCAGCCTAGGACAGGGCAACAATGAGCAGTTCTTC
TRBV19,-,TRBJ2-7,-,CASRAGSSYEQYF,TGTGCCAGTAGGGCGGGAAGCTCCTACGAGCAGTACTTC
TRBV30,once,TRBJ1-2,-,CAWSLTEYGYTF,TGTGCCTGGAGCTTGACAGAATATGGCTACACCTTC
TRBV12-5,-,TRBJ2-1,-,CASGFGGLNEQFF,TGTGCTAGTGGTTTCGGCGGGCTCAATGAGCAGTTCTTC
TRBV5-1,-,TRBJ2-3,TRBD2,CASTQGLAEVTDTQYF,TGCGCCAGCACCCAGGGACTAGCGGAAGTCACAGATACGCAGTATTTT
TRBV5-1,-,TRBJ2-2,TRBD2,CASRIAGVSTGELFF,TGCGCCAGCCGAATAGCGGGCGTAAGCACCGGGGAGCTGTTTTTT
TRBV6-4,-,TRBJ2-2,-,CASSDSNGELFF,TGTGCCAGCAGTGACTCTAACGGGGAGCTGTTTTTT